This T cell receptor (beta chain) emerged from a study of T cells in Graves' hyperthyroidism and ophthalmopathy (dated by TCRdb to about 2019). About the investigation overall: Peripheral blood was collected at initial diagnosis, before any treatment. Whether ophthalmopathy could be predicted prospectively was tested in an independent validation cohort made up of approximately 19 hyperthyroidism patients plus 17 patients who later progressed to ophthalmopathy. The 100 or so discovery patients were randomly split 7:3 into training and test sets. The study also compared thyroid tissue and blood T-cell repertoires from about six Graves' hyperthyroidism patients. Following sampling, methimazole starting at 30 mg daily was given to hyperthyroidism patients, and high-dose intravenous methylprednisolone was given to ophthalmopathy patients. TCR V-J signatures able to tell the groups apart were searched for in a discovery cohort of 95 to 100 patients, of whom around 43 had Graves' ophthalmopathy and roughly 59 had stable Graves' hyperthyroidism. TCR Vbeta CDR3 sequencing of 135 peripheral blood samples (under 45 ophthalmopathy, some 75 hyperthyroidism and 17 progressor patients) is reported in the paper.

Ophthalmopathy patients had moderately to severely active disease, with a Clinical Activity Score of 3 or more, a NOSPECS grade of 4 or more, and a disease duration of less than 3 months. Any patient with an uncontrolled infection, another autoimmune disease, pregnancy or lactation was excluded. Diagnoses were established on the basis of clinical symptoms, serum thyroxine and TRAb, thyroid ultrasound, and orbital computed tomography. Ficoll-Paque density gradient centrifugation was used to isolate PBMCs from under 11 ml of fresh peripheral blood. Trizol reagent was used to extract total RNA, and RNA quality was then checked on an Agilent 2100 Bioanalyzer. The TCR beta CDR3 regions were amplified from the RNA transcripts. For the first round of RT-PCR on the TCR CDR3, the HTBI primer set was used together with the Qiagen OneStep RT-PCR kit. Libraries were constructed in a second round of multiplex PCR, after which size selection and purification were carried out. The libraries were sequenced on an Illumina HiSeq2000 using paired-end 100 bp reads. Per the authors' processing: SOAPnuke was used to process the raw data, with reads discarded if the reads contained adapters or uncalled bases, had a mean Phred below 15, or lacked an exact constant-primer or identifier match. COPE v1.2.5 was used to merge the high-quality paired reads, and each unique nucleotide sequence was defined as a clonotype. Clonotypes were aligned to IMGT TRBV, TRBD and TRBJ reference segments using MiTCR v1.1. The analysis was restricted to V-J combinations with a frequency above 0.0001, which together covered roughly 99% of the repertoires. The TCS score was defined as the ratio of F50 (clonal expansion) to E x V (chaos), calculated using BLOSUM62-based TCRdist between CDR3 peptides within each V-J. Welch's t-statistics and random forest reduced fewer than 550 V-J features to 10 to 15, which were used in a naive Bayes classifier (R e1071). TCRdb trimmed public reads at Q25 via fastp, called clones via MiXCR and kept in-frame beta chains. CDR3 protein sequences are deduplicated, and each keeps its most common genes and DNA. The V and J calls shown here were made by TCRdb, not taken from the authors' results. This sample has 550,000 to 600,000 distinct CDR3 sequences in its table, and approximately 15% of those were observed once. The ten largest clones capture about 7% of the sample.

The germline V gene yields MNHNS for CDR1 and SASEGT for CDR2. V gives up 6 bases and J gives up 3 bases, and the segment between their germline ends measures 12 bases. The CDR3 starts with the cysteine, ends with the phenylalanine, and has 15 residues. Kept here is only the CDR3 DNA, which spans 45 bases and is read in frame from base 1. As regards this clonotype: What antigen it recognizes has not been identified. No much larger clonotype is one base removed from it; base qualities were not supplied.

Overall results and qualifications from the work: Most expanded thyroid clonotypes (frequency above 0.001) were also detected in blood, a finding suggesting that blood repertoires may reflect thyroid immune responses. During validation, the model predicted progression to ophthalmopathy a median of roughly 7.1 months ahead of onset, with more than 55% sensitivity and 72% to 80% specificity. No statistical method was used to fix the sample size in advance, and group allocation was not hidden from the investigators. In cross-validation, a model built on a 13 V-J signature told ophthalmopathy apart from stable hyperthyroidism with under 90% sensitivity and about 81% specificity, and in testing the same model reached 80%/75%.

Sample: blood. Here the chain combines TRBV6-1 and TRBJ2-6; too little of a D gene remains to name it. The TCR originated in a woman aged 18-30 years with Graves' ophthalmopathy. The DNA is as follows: TGTGCCAGCAGCCACGGACCCTTTGGGGCCAACGTCCTGACTTTC. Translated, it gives CASSHGPFGANVLTF.